This TCR beta chain was recorded in a study of cytomegalovirus exposure and HLA in healthy donors (dated by TCRdb to the late 2010s). For the study in its entirety: According to a later analysis, the roughly 120 validation repertoires were produced on the same platform as the 700 or so repertoires of the first cohort. The study aimed to test whether cataloging public T cell receptors could reveal signatures of past pathogen exposure. Along with the approximately 600-subject first cohort, a separate validation cohort of around 120 different subjects was used. To predict cytomegalovirus infection status, the study brought together high-throughput TCR immunosequencing, statistical association of individual TCRs with disease status, and machine learning. The study at large found these results: Subsequent analysis determined that TCRs grouped into clusters in the first cohort also showed a tendency toward co-occurrence across the roughly 120 validation repertoires, and approximately 94% of cluster scores exceeded 0. Most TCR sequences were seen in very few donors, while some public TCRs were found in many individuals. A later analysis had no HLA typing for the validation cohort, so co-occurrence there was scored across all 120 repertoires. In the study, 150 to 200 TCR beta chains were listed as associated with cytomegalovirus. A few of the identified cytomegalovirus-associated TCR beta chains were confirmed in vitro to be specific for cytomegalovirus antigens. The classifier was reported to diagnose cytomegalovirus status with high specificity and sensitivity in both the original cohort and the validation cohort. It was suggested by the authors that the approach could potentially be generalized to other disease states and immunological phenotypes.

Trimming removed 4 bases from V and 14 bases from J; the gene matches leave 7 bases unexplained. The germline V gene (reference sequence) supplies CDR1 SGHKS and CDR2 YYEKEE. From its cysteine to its phenylalanine, the CDR3 spans 12 amino acids. Just CDR3 DNA is preserved here, 36 bases in frame from base 1. Libraries were made using the immunoSEQ multiplex PCR assay. On the authors' methods: A statistical classification framework was developed to diagnose cytomegalovirus status using the catalog of TCR beta chain sequences. Held by TCRdb, this immuneACCESS table contains in-frame sequences only and omits some clones. Under half of the omission traces to an unresolved V gene where checked; the cause of the rest is unknown. V and J calls and clone size are as listed in that table; D and trimming were resolved from the DNA. The sample profile shows around 200,000 clones; roughly 77% of them were found once. Less than 1.5% of the sample goes to the ten largest clones.

Donors formed part of the validation cohort, which comprised 95 to 150 subjects and was distinct from the first cohort of roughly 600 subjects. Concerning this clone itself: This clone's antigen is unknown. No quality values exist for individual bases; no much larger clone is one base distant.

The clonotype originates from a woman in her 30s in good health and CMV-seronegative. Sequencing was performed on PBMCs. The chain links TRBV5-5 with TRBJ1-4; 8 nucleotides in the junction match TRBD1. The DNA sequence follows: TGTGCCAGCAGCCATACGGGACAGGACCTGTTTTTT. Translated, this is CASSHTGQDLFF.